This TCR beta chain came from a study of blood T cell repertoires in COVID-19 (dated by TCRdb to between 2020 and 2021). At the level of the whole study: Collaborator samples came from the United States, Italy and Spain and covered acute and convalescent phases of COVID-19. The material from the prospective study consisted of cDNA or gDNA derived from T cells, B-cell-depleted T cells, or PBMCs. Samples came from the ongoing ImmuneRACE study (first 160 participants) plus 1,254 subjects from 6 global collaborators. Deeply sampled blood TCRbeta repertoires from subjects exposed to, actively infected with, or recovered from COVID-19 were included in the dataset. Where HLA class I and class II types were available, the types were taken from metadata supplied by the sample provider, not from assay-based typing. A freely available public database, intended as a resource for researchers studying the immune response to SARS-CoV-2, is where the repertoires were released. A de-identified subject ID, COVID-19 status, age in years and sex were almost always included in the sample metadata.

Note on this clone: Its antigen remains unidentified. Base qualities are missing; no much larger clone stands one base away.

V loses 7 bases at its end and J loses 5 bases; junction bases beyond the gene matches: 8. Inclusive of the bounding cysteine and phenylalanine, the CDR3 is 14 residues long. Only the CDR3 portion is preserved as DNA: 42 bases, with reading frame beginning at the first base. CDR1 and CDR2, per the germline V gene, are SGHTA and FQGNSA. Overall study results and their limits: How much clinical and demographic metadata was included differed by source and by participant, and the metadata was provided uncurated.

TCRbeta CDR3 regions were amplified from genomic DNA using the immunoSEQ Assay, a bias-controlled multiplex PCR. The source study handled its data this way. The number of nucleated cells in each sample was estimated by amplification of reference gene primers within the assay. To quantify the absolute abundance of each unique TCRbeta CDR3 rearrangement, sequence reads were collapsed and filtered. For each sample, productive Simpson clonality was calculated by taking the square root of Simpson's diversity index across productive rearrangements. The table was pulled from immuneACCESS by TCRdb, which kept in-frame rearrangements only. Such tables lose some clones; where checked, under half of the loss comes from unresolved V genes, and the rest has no known cause. V and J calls and clone size follow that table, whereas D and trimming were derived from the DNA. This sample comprises 200,000 to 300,000 clones, around nine tenths of them detected only once. Roughly 5% of the sample belongs to the ten largest clones.

One collaborating source in Seattle enrolled patients while the patients were actively infected and followed the patients over time throughout the course of disease. The collaborating institutions used their own protocols to collect whole blood in K2EDTA tubes. For TCRbeta analysis, collaborator samples were shipped as frozen whole blood, as isolated PBMCs, or as DNA extracted from either sample type. The chain is encoded by TRBV7-2 joined to TRBJ2-7; the junction holds 10 bases that match TRBD2. This sequence was found in an older woman with COVID-19, enrolled during active disease. Material: peripheral blood. The CDR3 protein is CASTSSGRHHEQYF. The DNA reads TGTGCCAGCACTTCTAGCGGGAGACACCACGAGCAGTACTTC. With the rest looked up from the reference TRBV7-2 and TRBJ2-7 genes rather than sequenced, the full variable domain is GAGVSQSPSNKVTEKGKDVELRCDPISGHTALYWYRQSLGQGLEFLIYFQGNSAPDKSGLPSDRFSAERTGGSVSTLTIQRTQQEDSAVYLCASTSSGRHHEQYFGPGTRLTVT.